These T cell receptor beta chains were read from a single sample in a study of Graves' ophthalmopathy and Graves' hyperthyroidism. TCRdb called the multiplex PCR reads again in MiXCR, with one record for every CDR3 protein. The table has fewer than 650,000 distinct CDR3 sequences, approximately 21% seen once; the top ten hold more than 5.5%. The sample comprised peripheral blood. These receptors all come from a woman between 18 and 29 years old with stable Graves' hyperthyroidism. Some clones in this sample may be carry-over from other donors' samples. Both conserved end residues are part of each CDR3. The D gene is left open where the match is weak. Size is stated for part of the rows, as once, few or many counts, or as a class when the clone is expanded.

>TRBV9|TRBD2|TRBJ2-7|medium-sized|14
TGTGCCAGCAGCGACGGGACTAGCGTGGCCGAGCAGTACTTC
CASSDGTSVAEQYF
>TRBV20-1|TRBD1|TRBJ1-2|many|16
TGCAGTGCTAGAGACCCTCGACAGGGGCGCAACTATGGCTACACCTTC
CSARDPRQGRNYGYTF
>TRBV12-3/TRBV12-4|.|TRBJ2-4|many|15
TGTGCCAGCAGTAAGGGGGGTCTAGCCAAAAACATTCAGTACTTC
CASSKGGLAKNIQYF
>TRBV20-1|TRBD2|TRBJ2-3|many|14
TGCCGGGGGGGAGACGGCTCTTACACAGATACGCAGTATTTT
CRGGDGSYTDTQYF
>TRBV18|.|TRBJ2-7|many|15
TGTGCCAGCTCACCAGGGTCAGTGTATCGCTACGAGCAGTACTTC
CASSPGSVYRYEQYF
>TRBV11-2|.|TRBJ1-1|.|16
TGTGCCAGCAGCCACAACGTTGGACATATGAACACTGAAGCTTTCTTT
CASSHNVGHMNTEAFF
>TRBV5-1|.|TRBJ2-5|few|13
TGCGCCAGCAGCAAGACAACTTCCGGGACCCAGTACTTC
CASSKTTSGTQYF
>TRBV11-2|.|TRBJ2-5|many|15
TGTGCCAGCAGCGTCGACCCCGGGGGCGCCGAGACCCAGTACTTC
CASSVDPGGAETQYF
>TRBV28|TRBD2|TRBJ2-4|many|13
TGTGCCAGCAGCCCGGGGGGACAAAACATTCAGTACTTC
CASSPGGQNIQYF
>TRBV6-5|.|TRBJ1-6|many|14
TGTGCCAGCAGTTACCTGGAAATGGATTCACCCCTCCACTTT
CASSYLEMDSPLHF
>TRBV6-1|.|TRBJ2-2|many|13
TGTGCCAGCAGGGACCGATACACCGGGGAGCTGTTTTTT
CASRDRYTGELFF
>TRBV6-1|.|TRBJ2-6|.|15
TGTGCCAGCAGAGACAACCTCATTGGGGCCAACGTCCTGACCTTC
CASRDNLIGANVLTF
>TRBV2|TRBD2|TRBJ2-7|.|17
TGTGCCAGCAAACCCATAAATAGCGGGTCCCAGGCGGACGAGCAGTACTTC
CASKPINSGSQADEQYF
>TRBV27|.|TRBJ2-2|many|17
TGTGCCAGCAGTTTTATCCTCGGGACTGTGAACACCGGGGAGCTGTTTTTT
CASSFILGTVNTGELFF
>TRBV20-1|.|TRBJ2-6|many|15
TGCAGTGCTAGGATCCCCGGGGCTGGGGCCAACGTCCTGACTTTC
CSARIPGAGANVLTF
>TRBV7-8|TRBD1|TRBJ1-2|many|17
TGTGCCAGCAGCTTAGGGTGGTTGCGGTACAGGGGGCTCGGCTACACCTTC
CASSLGWLRYRGLGYTF
>TRBV30|.|TRBJ1-2|many|11
TGTGCCTGGAGCCGGAATTTTGGCTACACCTTC
CAWSRNFGYTF
>TRBV3-1|TRBD1|TRBJ1-2|many|15
TGTGCCAGCAGCCAACTTCGGGACAGGAGACGAGTCTACACCTTC
CASSQLRDRRRVYTF
>TRBV6-5|.|TRBJ2-5|.|18
TGTGCCAGCAGTTATCTAGGACCAACCCTGGGGGTAGAAGAGACCCAGTACTTC
CASSYLGPTLGVEETQYF
>TRBV20-1|TRBD1|TRBJ2-7|few|14
TGCAGTGCTAGTAGGGACAGGGGGGCTTACGAGCAGTACTTC
CSASRDRGAYEQYF